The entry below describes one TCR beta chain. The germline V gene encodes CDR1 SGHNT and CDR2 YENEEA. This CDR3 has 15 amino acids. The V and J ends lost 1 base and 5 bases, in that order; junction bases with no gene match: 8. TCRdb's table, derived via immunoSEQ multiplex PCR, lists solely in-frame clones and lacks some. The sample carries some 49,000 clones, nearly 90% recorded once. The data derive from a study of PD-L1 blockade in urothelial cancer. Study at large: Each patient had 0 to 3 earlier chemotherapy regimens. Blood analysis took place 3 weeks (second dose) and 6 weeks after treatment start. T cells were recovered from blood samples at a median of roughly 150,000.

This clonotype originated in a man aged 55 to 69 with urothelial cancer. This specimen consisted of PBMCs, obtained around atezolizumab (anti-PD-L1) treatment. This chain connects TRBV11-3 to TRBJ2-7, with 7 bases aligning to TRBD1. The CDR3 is CASSLVSTGFHEQYF. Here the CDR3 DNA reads TGTGCCAGCAGCTTAGTCTCGACAGGGTTCCACGAGCAGTACTTC.